This TCR beta chain was captured in a study of regulatory dendritic cells for organ transplantation. Study overall: Regulatory dendritic cells came from monocytes given vitamin D3 and IL-10.

Sorted subsets were CFSE-labeled and cultured roughly five days with allogeneic dendritic cells. Naive CD45RA+ and memory CD45RO+ CD4+ or CD8+ T cells were FACS-sorted. Using immunoSEQ multiplex PCR, the repertoire was profiled, and TCRdb retains in-frame clones only, with some absent. Among about 4,400 clones, about 76% were seen once, and the ten largest hold approximately 25%. Study conclusions and caveats: Resting memory CD8+ T cells held the most alloreactive clonotypes.

Notes on this clone: Its antigen is not known.

CDR3 length equals 16 residues. Germline V gives CDR1 SGHAT, CDR2 FQNNGV. V lost 0 bases and J 7 bases, leaving 18 bases between the germline ends. V usage is TRBV11-2 and J usage is TRBJ1-2; D possibly corresponds to TRBD1 (5 bases). Sequenced material: memory CD8+ T cells from blood cultured with dendritic cells. Subset of the sample: CD45RO+ memory T cells. This clonotype was obtained from a human donor in good health. CDR3 in amino acids: CASSLDSRGPTGGYTF. The CDR3 DNA follows: TGTGCCAGCAGCTTAGATTCCCGGGGCCCAACCGGTGGCTACACCTTC.